These 19 T cell receptor beta chains were all obtained from the same sample, sequenced in a study of vaccination effects on CD4 cells after COVID-19. Researchers isolated CD4+ T cells once approximately ten days of culture had elapsed. Their antigens are not known. Only in-frame clones appear in the TCRdb table, and some are missing; sequencing was by immunoSEQ multiplex PCR. The sample contains some 63,000 clones, under 85% of which appear only once. Sequenced material: CD4+ T cells from PBMCs cultured without peptide, taken before COVID-19 vaccination. Receptors were obtained from a human donor who had a prior SARS-CoV-2 infection.

CDR3 residues: CASSVVLAAYNEQFF. CDR3 nucleotides: TGTGCCAGCAGCGTCGTCCTAGCGGCCTACAATGAGCAGTTCTTC. The V and J genes are TRBV9 and TRBJ2-1, with 7 bases fitting TRBD2. With V trimmed by 2 bases and J by 2 bases, 4 bases remained unmatched. Germline V CDR1 and CDR2: SGDLS, YYNGEE. The CDR3 is made up of 15 amino acids.

The CDR3, as DNA: TGTGCCAGCACGCCGCGGGGGACCGGGGAGCTGTTTTTT. It specifies CASTPRGTGELFF. This sequence joins TRBV7-3 and TRBJ2-2; 7 nucleotides align to TRBD2. Trimming at V came to 7 bases and at J to 5 bases, leaving 4 bases not matched to a gene. Looked up from germline, CDR1 is SGHTA and CDR2 is FQGTGA. CDR3 size: 13 residues.

The chain employs TRBV6-6 and TRBJ1-2, with D unresolved. Per germline, CDR1 MNHNY and CDR2 SVGAGI (reference sequence). Trimming shortened V by 0 bases and J by 1 base, and 6 bases separated the two germline ends. CDR3 length: 14 residues. The CDR3 protein is CASSYSTGNYGYTF. Written as DNA, the CDR3 is TGTGCCAGCAGTTACTCGACGGGTAACTATGGCTACACCTTC.

The chain joins TRBV5-1 to TRBJ2-7; 9 positions match TRBD2. J was trimmed by 5 bases and V by 0 bases; bases with no gene match: 9. The germline gives CDR1 SGHRS, CDR2 YFSETQ. The CDR3 contains 16 residues. For the CDR3, the DNA is TGCGCCAGCAGCTTGGGGGTTGCGGGAGGGCCCCACGAGCAGTACTTC. Translated: CASSLGVAGGPHEQYF.

A single count supports this clone. The rearrangement uses TRBV6-5 and TRBJ1-3; D is ambiguous. V was pared by 10 bases and J by 4 bases, with 17 bases between. This CDR3 is built from 14 residues. Germline V gene data show CDR1 as MNHEY and CDR2 as SVGAGI. The CDR3 reads CATSWGGLGNTIYF. In DNA, the CDR3 is TGTGCCACCTCTTGGGGAGGTCTCGGAAACACCATATATTTT.

This clone was seen just once. The chain couples TRBV2 to TRBJ2-2; tentative D call: TRBD1 (6 bases). Between the trimmed V and J ends, which lost 4 bases and 2 bases, there was a span of 14 bases. The CDR3 is made up of 16 amino acids. CDR1 and CDR2 (germline): SNHLY, FYNNEI. CDR3 loop: CASSVFGTSNTGELFF. The CDR3 nucleotides read TGTGCCAGCAGTGTTTTCGGGACATCAAACACCGGGGAGCTGTTTTTT.

The chain joins TRBV4-1 to TRBJ1-1, with D possibly being TRBD1 (6 bases). V was trimmed by 8 bases and J by 5 bases, leaving 21 bases between them. This CDR3 is built from 15 residues. Germline V gives CDR1 MGHRA, CDR2 YSYEKL. The CDR3 is CASRYKVTGQTEAFF. The CDR3 coding sequence is TGCGCCAGCCGGTATAAGGTGACAGGTCAGACTGAAGCTTTCTTT.

To note about this clone: The sample carries other DNA sequences with the same CDR3. The chain is built from TRBV11-3 and TRBJ2-5, with D hard to call. The length of the CDR3 is 12 residues. Between the trimmed V and J ends, which lost 1 base and 4 bases, there was a span of 4 bases. Germline V gene lookup returns CDR1 SGHNT and CDR2 YENEEA. The CDR3, as DNA: TGTGCCAGCAGCTTAGGAAGAGAGACCCAGTACTTC. Translating it yields CASSLGRETQYF.

To note about this clone: Sequence at one end of the junction differs from germline and may be a read error. This chain connects TRBV6-5 to TRBJ2-2; D is unresolved. The CDR3 is 15 residues long. Looked up from germline, CDR1 is MNHEY and CDR2 is SVGAGI. CDR3 sequence reads: CASSYYSSNTGELFF. The CDR3, as DNA: TGTGCCAGCAGCTACTATAGCTCGAACACCGGGGAGCTGTTTTTT.

This chain uses TRBV12-3 or TRBV12-4 with TRBJ2-7; D is ambiguous. The germline V and J ends were trimmed by 5 bases and 3 bases, with 5 bases remaining between them. CDR3 size: 11 residues. The CDR3 is CASSIHYEQYF. The CDR3 DNA reads TGTGCCAGCAGTATTCACTACGAGCAGTACTTC.

This clone was seen just once. The rearrangement links TRBV9 to TRBJ2-4, with TRBD2 matching over 7 bases. Germline V gene lookup returns CDR1 SGDLS and CDR2 YYNGEE. The V gene end was trimmed by 0 bases and the J gene end by 0 bases; junction bases not matched to a gene: 9. This CDR3 has 18 residues. As DNA, the CDR3 is TGTGCCAGCAGCGTAGCGGGACTACCCCATCTAGCCAAAAACATTCAGTACTTC. Amino acid sequence: CASSVAGLPHLAKNIQYF.

The chain carries TRBV19 and TRBJ1-2, with D perhaps TRBD1 (5 bases). The V end was cut by 1 base, the J end by 7 bases, with 16 bases between. CDR3 size: 15 residues. Germline V CDR1 and CDR2: LNHDA, SQIVND (reference sequence). The CDR3 here is CASSIVTGTPIGYTF. CDR3 nucleotide sequence: TGTGCCAGTAGTATAGTGACCGGGACGCCGATTGGCTACACCTTC.

J is TRBJ2-6 and V is TRBV5-5; no definite D call. CDR3 size: 15 residues. Germline V gene lookup returns CDR1 SGHKS and CDR2 YYEKEE (reference sequence). The V gene lost 5 bases and the J gene lost 4 bases, with 13 bases spanning the gap. The CDR3 protein is CASSPGSLGANVLTF. CDR3 DNA sequence: TGTGCCAGCAGTCCCGGTAGCCTAGGGGCCAACGTCCTGACTTTC.

The chain recombines TRBV10-3 with TRBJ2-3, with 7 bases identical to TRBD2. Germline assignment: CDR1 ENHRY and CDR2 SYGVKD. J gave up 4 bases and V 3 bases, and 4 bases lay outside the gene matches. This CDR3 is built from 14 residues. CDR3 in amino acids: CAISDPSGSDTQYF. DNA of the CDR3: TGTGCCATCAGTGACCCTAGCGGCTCAGATACGCAGTATTTT.

DNA of the CDR3: TGTGCCAGCAGCTTGGCGGCGTGGGCCTACGAGCAGTACTTC. Its translation is CASSLAAWAYEQYF. The chain couples TRBV5-8 to TRBJ2-7; the D is unclear. CDR1 SGHTS and CDR2 YDEGEE come from the germline V gene. The CDR3 has 14 residues. The V gene lost 0 bases and the J gene lost 2 bases, with 9 bases spanning the gap.

This chain connects TRBV4-2 to TRBJ2-7, with TRBD2 identical over 10 bases. V shed 4 bases and J 6 bases; nucleotides not matched to a gene: 9. Germline V gene sequence: CDR1 LGHNA, CDR2 YNFKEQ. The CDR3 length is 15 residues. DNA for the CDR3: TGTGCCAGCAGCCTAGCGGGGGGAGCGAACCGCGAGCAGTACTTC. It translates to CASSLAGGANREQYF.

This clone was seen only a few times. The genes are TRBV2 and TRBJ1-3; D gene uncertain. Looked up from germline, CDR1 is SNHLY and CDR2 is FYNNEI. V shed 4 bases and J shed 8 bases, with 12 bases lying between them. This CDR3 has 13 residues. As DNA, the CDR3 is TGTGCCAGCAGTGGCCCATGGGCTGACACCATATATTTT. Translated: CASSGPWADTIYF.

The chain recombines TRBV4-1 with TRBJ1-2, with TRBD1 as a possible D gene (5 bases). Trimming took 2 bases from V and 4 from J, leaving 17 bases between them. Looked up from germline, CDR1 is MGHRA and CDR2 is YSYEKL. CDR3 length equals 16 residues. CDR3 DNA sequence: TGCGCCAGCAGCCAACCGACGGGACGCGGCGTCTATGGCTACACCTTC. This gives the protein CASSQPTGRGVYGYTF.

With regard to this clone: The junction departs from germline at one end; a sequencing error may be responsible. The chain uses TRBV20-1 and TRBJ1-2, with 7 nucleotides matching TRBD1. Looked up from germline, CDR1 is DFQATT and CDR2 is SNEGSKA (reference sequence). The CDR3 loop spans 11 amino acids. This CDR3 reads CSASTGTTRLF. The CDR3 DNA sequence: TGCAGTGCTTCGACAGGGACGACTAGGCTCTTC.